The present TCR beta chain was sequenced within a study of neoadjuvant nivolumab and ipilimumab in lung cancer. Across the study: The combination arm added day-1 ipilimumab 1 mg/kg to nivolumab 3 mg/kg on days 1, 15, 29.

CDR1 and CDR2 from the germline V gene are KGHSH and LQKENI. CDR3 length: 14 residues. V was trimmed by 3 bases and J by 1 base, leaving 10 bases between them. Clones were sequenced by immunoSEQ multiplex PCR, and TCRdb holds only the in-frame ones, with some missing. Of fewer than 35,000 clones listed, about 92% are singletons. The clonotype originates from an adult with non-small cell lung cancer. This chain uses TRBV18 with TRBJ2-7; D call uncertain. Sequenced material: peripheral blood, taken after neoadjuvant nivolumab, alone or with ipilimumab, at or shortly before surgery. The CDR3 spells CASSPTTLSYEQYF. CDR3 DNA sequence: TGTGCCAGCTCACCTACGACACTATCCTACGAGCAGTACTTC.